The sequence of this TCR beta chain was determined in a study of blood T cell repertoires in COVID-19. Authors' data handling: Amplification of reference gene primers was used by the study to estimate nucleated cell counts. TCRdb's table, derived via immunoSEQ multiplex PCR, lists solely in-frame clones and lacks some. Clonal size and the V and J genes are those of that table, whereas D and trimming came from the DNA. The sample includes approximately 170,000 clones, about four fifths seen only once; the top ten take 11%. The CDR3 is 15 residues long. Germline V gene data show CDR1 as SEHNR and CDR2 as FQNEAQ (reference sequence). The V end lost 4 bases, the J end lost 6 bases, and 18 bases lay between the germline ends. This clone has only a few counts.

The J gene is TRBJ2-5, the V gene TRBV7-9, with D possibly being TRBD1 (5 bases). The sequencing input was peripheral blood. This TCR was recovered from a man aged 65 to 79 with active or convalescent COVID-19. CDR3 DNA: TGTGCCAGCAGCTACGATGTGGGGCACAGGCAGACCCAGTACTTC. Translating it yields CASSYDVGHRQTQYF. The full variable domain, with the rest looked up from reference TRBV7-9 and TRBJ2-5, is DTGVSQNPRHKITKRGQNVTFRCDPISEHNRLYWYRQTLGQGPEFLTYFQNEAQLEKSRLLSDRFSAERPKGSFSTLEIQRTEQGDSAMYLCASSYDVGHRQTQYFGPGTRLLVL.